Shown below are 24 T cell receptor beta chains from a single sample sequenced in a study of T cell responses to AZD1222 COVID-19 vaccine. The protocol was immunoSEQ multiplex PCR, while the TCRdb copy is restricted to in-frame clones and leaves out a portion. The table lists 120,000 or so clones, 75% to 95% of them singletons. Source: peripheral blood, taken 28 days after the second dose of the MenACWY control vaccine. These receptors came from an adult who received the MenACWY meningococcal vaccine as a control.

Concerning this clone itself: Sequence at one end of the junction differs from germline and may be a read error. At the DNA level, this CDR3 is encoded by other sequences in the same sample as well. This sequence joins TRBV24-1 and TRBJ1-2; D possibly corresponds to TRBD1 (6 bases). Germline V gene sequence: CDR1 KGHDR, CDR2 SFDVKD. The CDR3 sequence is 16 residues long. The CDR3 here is CATSDRYREGMDGYTF. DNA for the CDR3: TGCGCCACCAGTGATCGCTACAGGGAAGGTATGGATGGCTACACCTTC.

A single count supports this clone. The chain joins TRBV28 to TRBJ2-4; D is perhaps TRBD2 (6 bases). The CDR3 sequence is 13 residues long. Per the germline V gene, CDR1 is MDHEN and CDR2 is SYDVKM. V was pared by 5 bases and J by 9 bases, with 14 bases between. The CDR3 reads CASSVRDSTIQYF. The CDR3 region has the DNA TGTGCCAGCAGTGTCCGGGACTCTACCATTCAGTACTTC.

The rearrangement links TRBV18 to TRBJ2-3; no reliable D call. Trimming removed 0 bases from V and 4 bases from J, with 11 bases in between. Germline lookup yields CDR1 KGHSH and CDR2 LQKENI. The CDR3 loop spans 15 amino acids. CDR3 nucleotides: TGTGCCAGCTCACCACCACCCACTGGTCCAGATACGCAGTATTTT. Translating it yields CASSPPPTGPDTQYF. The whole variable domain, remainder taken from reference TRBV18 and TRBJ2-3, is NAGVMQNPRHLVRRRGQEARLRCSPMKGHSHVYWYRQLPEEGLKFMVYLQKENIIDESGMPKERFSAEFPKEGPSILRIQQVVRGDSAAYFCASSPPPTGPDTQYFGPGTRLTVL.

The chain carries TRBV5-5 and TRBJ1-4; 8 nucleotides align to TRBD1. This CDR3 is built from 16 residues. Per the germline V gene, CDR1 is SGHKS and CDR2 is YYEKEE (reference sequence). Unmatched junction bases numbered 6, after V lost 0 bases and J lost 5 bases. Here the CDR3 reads CASSLGDRLDNEKLFF. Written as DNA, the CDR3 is TGTGCCAGCAGCTTGGGGGACAGGCTAGACAATGAAAAACTGTTTTTT.

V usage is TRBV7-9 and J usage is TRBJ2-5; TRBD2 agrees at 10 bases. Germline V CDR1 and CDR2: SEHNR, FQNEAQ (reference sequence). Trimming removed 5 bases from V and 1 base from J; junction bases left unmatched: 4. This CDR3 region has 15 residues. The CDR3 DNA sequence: TGTGCCAGCAGCCCAGGGACTAGCGCCCAAGAGACCCAGTACTTC. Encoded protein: CASSPGTSAQETQYF. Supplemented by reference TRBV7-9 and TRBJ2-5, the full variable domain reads DTGVSQNPRHKITKRGQNVTFRCDPISEHNRLYWYRQTLGQGPEFLTYFQNEAQLEKSRLLSDRFSAERPKGSFSTLEIQRTEQGDSAMYLCASSPGTSAQETQYFGPGTRLLVL.

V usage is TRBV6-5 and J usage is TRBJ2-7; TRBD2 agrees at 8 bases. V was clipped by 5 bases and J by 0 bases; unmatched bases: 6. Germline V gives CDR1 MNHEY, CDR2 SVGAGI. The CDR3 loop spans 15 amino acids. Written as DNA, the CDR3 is TGTGCCAGCAGTAACACCGGGACTAGCTCCTACGAGCAGTACTTC. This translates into CASSNTGTSSYEQYF.

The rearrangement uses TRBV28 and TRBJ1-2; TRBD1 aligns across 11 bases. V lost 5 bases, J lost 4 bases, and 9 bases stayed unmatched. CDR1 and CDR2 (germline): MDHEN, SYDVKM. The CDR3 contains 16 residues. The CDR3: CASSGPRDRGAYGYTF. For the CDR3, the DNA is TGTGCCAGCAGTGGGCCACGGGACAGGGGGGCCTATGGCTACACCTTC.

CDR3 DNA: TGTGCCAGCGGACAGTCCGTACTAGAGCAGTACTTC. It yields the protein CASGQSVLEQYF. The chain employs TRBV27 and TRBJ2-7, with TRBD1 as a possible D gene (6 bases). This CDR3 spans 12 amino acids. Trimming removed 8 bases at V and 7 bases at J, with 15 bases between. CDR1 is MNHEY and CDR2 is SMNVEV in the germline V gene (reference sequence).

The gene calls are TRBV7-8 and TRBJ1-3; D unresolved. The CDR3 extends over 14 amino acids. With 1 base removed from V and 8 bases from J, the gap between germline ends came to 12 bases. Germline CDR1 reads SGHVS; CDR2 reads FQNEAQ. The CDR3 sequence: CASSLVQESDTIYF. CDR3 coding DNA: TGTGCCAGCAGCTTAGTCCAGGAGTCGGACACCATATATTTT.

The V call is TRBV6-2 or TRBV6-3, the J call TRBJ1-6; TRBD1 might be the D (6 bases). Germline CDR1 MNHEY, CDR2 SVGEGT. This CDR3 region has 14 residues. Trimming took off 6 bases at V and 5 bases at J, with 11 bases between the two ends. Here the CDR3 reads CASSPDSHNSPLHF. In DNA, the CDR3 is TGTGCCAGCAGCCCGGACAGCCATAATTCACCCCTCCACTTT.

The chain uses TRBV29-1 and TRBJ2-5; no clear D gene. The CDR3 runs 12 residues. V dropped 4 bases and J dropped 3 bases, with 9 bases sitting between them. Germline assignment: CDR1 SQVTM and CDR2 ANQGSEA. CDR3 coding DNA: TGCAGCGTTGTTGGGAACGAAGAGACCCAGTACTTC. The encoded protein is CSVVGNEETQYF.

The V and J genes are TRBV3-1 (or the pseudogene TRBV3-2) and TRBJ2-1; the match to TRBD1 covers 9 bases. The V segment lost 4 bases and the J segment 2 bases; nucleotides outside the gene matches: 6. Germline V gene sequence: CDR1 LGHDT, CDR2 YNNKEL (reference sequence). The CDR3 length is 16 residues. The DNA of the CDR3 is TGTGCCAGCAGCCCTATAGACAGGGGGGCCTACAATGAGCAGTTCTTC. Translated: CASSPIDRGAYNEQFF.

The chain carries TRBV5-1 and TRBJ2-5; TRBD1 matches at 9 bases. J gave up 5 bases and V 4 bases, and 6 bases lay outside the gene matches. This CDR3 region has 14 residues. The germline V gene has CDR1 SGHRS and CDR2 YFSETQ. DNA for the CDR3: TGCGCCAGCAGCCCGGACAGGGGCGGTGAGACCCAGTACTTC. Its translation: CASSPDRGGETQYF.

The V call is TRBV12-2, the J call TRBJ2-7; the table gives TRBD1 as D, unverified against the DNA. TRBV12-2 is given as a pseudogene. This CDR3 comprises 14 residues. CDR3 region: CASRSGTGPYEQYF. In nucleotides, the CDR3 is TGTGCAAGTCGCTCCGGGACAGGGCCCTACGAGCAGTACTTC.

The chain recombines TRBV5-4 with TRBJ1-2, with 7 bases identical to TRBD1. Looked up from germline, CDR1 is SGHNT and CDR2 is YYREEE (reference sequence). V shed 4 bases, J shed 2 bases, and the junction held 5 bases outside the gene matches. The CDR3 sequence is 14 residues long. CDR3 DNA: TGTGCCAGCAGCGCGGGGACAGTCAACTATGGCTACACCTTC. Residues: CASSAGTVNYGYTF.

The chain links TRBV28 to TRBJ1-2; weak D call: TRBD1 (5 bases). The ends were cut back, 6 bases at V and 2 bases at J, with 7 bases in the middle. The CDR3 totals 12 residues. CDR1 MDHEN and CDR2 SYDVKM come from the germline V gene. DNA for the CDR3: TGTGCCAGCAGCAGGGTGAACTATGGCTACACCTTC. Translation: CASSRVNYGYTF.

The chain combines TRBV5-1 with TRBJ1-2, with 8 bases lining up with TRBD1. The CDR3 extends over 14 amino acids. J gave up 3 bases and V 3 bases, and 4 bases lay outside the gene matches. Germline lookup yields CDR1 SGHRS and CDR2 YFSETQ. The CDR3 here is CASSSQGVDYGYTF. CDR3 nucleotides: TGCGCCAGCAGCTCACAGGGGGTCGACTATGGCTACACCTTC.

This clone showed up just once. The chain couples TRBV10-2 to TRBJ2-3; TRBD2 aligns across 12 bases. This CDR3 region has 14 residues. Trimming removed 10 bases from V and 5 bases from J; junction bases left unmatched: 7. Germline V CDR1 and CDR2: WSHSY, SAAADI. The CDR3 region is CATALAGGQDTQYF. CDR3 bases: TGCGCCACTGCACTAGCGGGGGGTCAAGATACGCAGTATTTT.

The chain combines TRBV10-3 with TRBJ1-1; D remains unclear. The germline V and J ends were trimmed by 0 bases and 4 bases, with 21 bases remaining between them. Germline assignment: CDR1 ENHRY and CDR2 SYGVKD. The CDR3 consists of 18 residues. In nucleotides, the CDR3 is TGTGCCATCAGTGAGTCGATTGGGAAGGGAGAACGCGGCACTGAAGCTTTCTTT. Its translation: CAISESIGKGERGTEAFF.

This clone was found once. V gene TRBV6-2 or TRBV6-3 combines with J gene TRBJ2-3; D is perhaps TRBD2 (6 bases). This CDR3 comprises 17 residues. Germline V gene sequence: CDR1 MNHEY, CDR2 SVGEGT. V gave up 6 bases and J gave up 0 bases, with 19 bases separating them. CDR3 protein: CASSPYRTIYSTDTQYF. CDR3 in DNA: TGTGCCAGCAGCCCCTACAGGACTATCTATAGCACAGATACGCAGTATTTT.

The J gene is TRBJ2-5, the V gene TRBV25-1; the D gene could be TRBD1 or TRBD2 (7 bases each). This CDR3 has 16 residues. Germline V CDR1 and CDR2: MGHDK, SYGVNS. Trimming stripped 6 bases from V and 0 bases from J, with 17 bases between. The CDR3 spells CASRLAQGGYQETQYF. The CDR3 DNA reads TGTGCCAGCAGGTTGGCCCAGGGGGGGTACCAAGAGACCCAGTACTTC.

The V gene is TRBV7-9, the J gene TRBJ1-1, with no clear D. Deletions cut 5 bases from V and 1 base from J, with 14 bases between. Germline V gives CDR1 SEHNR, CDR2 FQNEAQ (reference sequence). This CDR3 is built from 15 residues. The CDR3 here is CASSGERFENTEAFF. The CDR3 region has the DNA TGTGCCAGCAGCGGCGAGAGATTCGAGAACACTGAAGCTTTCTTT.

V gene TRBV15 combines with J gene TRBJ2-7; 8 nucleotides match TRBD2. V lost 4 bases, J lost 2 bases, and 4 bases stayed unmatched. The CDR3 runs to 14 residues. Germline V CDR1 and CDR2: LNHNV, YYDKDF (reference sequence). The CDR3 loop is CATSTSGSPYEQYF. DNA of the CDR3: TGTGCCACCAGCACTAGCGGGTCACCCTACGAGCAGTACTTC.

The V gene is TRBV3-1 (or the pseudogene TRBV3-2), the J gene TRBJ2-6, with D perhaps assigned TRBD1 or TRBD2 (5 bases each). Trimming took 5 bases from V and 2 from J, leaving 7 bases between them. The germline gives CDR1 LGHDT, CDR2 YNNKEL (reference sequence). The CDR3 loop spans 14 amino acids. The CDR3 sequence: CASSGTAGANVLTF. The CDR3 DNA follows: TGTGCCAGCAGCGGGACGGCTGGGGCCAACGTCCTGACTTTC.